The sequence of this T cell receptor beta chain was determined in a study of control samples from healthy donors and cancer patients. The V end lost 8 bases, the J end lost 5 bases, and 18 bases lay between the germline ends. Germline CDR1 MGHRA, CDR2 YSYEKL. The CDR3 runs to 14 residues. Profiled with immunoSEQ multiplex PCR; TCRdb holds only in-frame clones, not every one. This sample yields about 150,000 clones, of which over 90% are seen a single time; about 2.4% belongs to the top ten. Material: blood. This receptor was identified in a man in his fifties in good health. This rearrangement joins TRBV4-1 to TRBJ2-5, with D maybe TRBD1 (5 bases). For the CDR3, the DNA is TGCGCCAGCGGCCTCAGGGATTTTACTGAGACCCAGTACTTC. Protein: CASGLRDFTETQYF.